Below, one TCR beta chain is given with its context. After removal of 2 bases from V and 4 bases from J, the junction contained 4 bases not matched to a gene. This CDR3 has 14 amino acids. The germline V gene has CDR1 SGHRS and CDR2 YFSETQ. This record belongs to a study of T cells in pancreatic ductal adenocarcinoma. No neoadjuvant therapy was given to the selected pancreatic ductal adenocarcinoma patients before their surgery. Measured with immunoSEQ multiplex PCR; TCRdb has only the in-frame clones, and not every one. Among roughly 100,000 clones listed, 90% to 95% were seen once. The J gene is TRBJ2-5, the V gene TRBV5-1; 8 nucleotides agree with TRBD2. The source is a human donor with pancreatic ductal adenocarcinoma. The specimen was PBMCs. The DNA for the CDR3 is TGCGCCAGCAGCTTTAGCGGGGAAGGAGAGACCCAGTACTTC. It specifies CASSFSGEGETQYF.